These 7 T cell receptor beta chains came from one sample sequenced in a study of blood T cell repertoires in COVID-19. Using immunoSEQ multiplex PCR, the repertoire was profiled, and TCRdb retains in-frame clones only, with some absent. The profile shows around 250,000 clones, about 83% of them singletons. Sample: peripheral blood. These receptors were taken from a man in his thirties or forties who had recovered from COVID-19.

The rearrangement joins TRBV27 to TRBJ1-5; D perhaps matches TRBD1 (6 bases). Germline loops: CDR1 MNHEY, CDR2 SMNVEV (reference sequence). The CDR3 extends over 16 amino acids. Trimming cost V 10 bases and J 4 bases, with 23 bases left between them. Written as DNA, the CDR3 is TGTGCCACCTCCCCACGCAGAGGGGGAACGAATCAGCCCCAGCATTTT. Encoded protein: CATSPRRGGTNQPQHF.

The chain joins TRBV10-3 to TRBJ2-7; D may be TRBD1 (5 bases). The CDR3 has 12 amino acids. Germline CDR1 is ENHRY and CDR2 is SYGVKD. V was clipped by 5 bases and J by 2 bases, with 7 bases between them. CDR3 loop: CAISQTAYEQYV. For the CDR3, the DNA is TGTGCCATCAGTCAGACAGCCTACGAGCAGTACGTC.

In this sample, this clone turned up once. The chain joins TRBV5-6 to TRBJ1-6; 8 bases line up with TRBD1. The junction had 6 bases not matched to a gene; V was cut back by 6 bases and J by 7 bases. The CDR3 sequence is 14 residues long. Germline V lookup: CDR1 SGHDT, CDR2 YYEEEE. The chain's CDR3 is CASNDRGSNSPLHF. CDR3 DNA: TGTGCCAGCAACGACAGGGGCTCGAATTCACCCCTCCACTTT. Full variable domain (missing parts from reference TRBV5-6 and TRBJ1-6): DAGVTQSPTHLIKTRGQQVTLRCSPKSGHDTVSWYQQALGQGPQFIFQYYEEEERQRGNFPDRFSGHQFPNYSSELNVNALLLGDSALYLCASNDRGSNSPLHFGNGTRLTVT.

V and J are TRBV19 and TRBJ2-5; D possibly corresponds to TRBD2 (6 bases). Per germline, CDR1 LNHDA and CDR2 SQIVND (reference sequence). The CDR3 is made up of 13 amino acids. The V end was cut by 3 bases, the J end by 5 bases, with 10 bases between. DNA of the CDR3: TGTGCCAGTAGTATCGGAGGGAGGGAGACCCAGTACTTC. Protein: CASSIGGRETQYF. The complete variable domain, with remaining parts taken from reference TRBV19 and TRBJ2-5, reads DGGITQSPKYLFRKEGQNVTLSCEQNLNHDAMYWYRQDPGQGLRLIYYSQIVNDFQKGDIAEGYSVSREKKESFPLTVTSAQKNPTAFYLCASSIGGRETQYFGPGTRLLVL.

The chain is built from TRBV4-1 and TRBJ1-2; TRBD1 matches 8 bases. Germline trimming cut 1 base from V and 4 bases from J; bases unmatched to any gene: 8. The CDR3 has 16 amino acids. The germline V gene encodes CDR1 MGHRA and CDR2 YSYEKL. Here the CDR3 DNA reads TGCGCCAGCAGCCAAGGCTCGACAGGGGCGTTCTATGGCTACACCTTC. It yields the protein CASSQGSTGAFYGYTF.

For the CDR3, the DNA is TGTGCCAGCAGTGAGGTGGCAGGGGTTCAGCCCCAGCATTTT. Its translation is CASSEVAGVQPQHF. This chain connects TRBV6-1 to TRBJ1-5, with D perhaps TRBD1 (6 bases). V dropped 3 bases and J dropped 6 bases, with 12 bases sitting between them. From germline, CDR1 is MNHNS and CDR2 SASEGT. This CDR3 has 14 amino acids.

The chain uses TRBV6-1 and TRBJ1-1; the match to TRBD1 covers 10 bases. The CDR3 runs 14 residues. Germline V lookup: CDR1 MNHNS, CDR2 SASEGT. The junction had 3 bases not matched to a gene; V was cut back by 3 bases and J by 5 bases. CDR3 nucleotide sequence: TGTGCCAGCAGTGAGTTGGGACAGGGGACTGAAGCTTTCTTT. As protein: CASSELGQGTEAFF.